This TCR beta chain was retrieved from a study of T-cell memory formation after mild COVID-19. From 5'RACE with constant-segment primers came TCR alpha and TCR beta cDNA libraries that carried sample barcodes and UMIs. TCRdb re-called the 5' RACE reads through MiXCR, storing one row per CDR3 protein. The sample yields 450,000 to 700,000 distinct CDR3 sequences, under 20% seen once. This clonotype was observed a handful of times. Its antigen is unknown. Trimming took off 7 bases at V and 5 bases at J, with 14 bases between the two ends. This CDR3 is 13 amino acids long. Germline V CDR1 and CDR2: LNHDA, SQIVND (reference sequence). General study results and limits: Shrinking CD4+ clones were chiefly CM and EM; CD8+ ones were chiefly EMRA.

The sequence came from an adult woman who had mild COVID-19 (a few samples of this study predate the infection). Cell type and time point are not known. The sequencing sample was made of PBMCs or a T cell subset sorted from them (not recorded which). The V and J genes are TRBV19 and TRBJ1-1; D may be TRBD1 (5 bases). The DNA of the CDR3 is TGTGCCAGTACCCCTCCGGGGGGGACTGAAGCTTTCTTT. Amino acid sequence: CASTPPGGTEAFF.